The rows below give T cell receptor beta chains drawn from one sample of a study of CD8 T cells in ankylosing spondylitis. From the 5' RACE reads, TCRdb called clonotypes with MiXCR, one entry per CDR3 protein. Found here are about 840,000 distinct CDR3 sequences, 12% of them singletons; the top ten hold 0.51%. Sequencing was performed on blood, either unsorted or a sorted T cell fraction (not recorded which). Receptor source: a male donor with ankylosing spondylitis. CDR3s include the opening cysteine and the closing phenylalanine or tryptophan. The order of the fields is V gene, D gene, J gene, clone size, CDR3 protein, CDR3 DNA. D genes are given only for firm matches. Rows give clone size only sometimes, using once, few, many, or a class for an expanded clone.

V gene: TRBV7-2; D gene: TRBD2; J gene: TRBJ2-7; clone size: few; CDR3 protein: CASSRRLAGGRVGEQYF; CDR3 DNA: TGTGCCAGCAGCCGCCGACTAGCGGGGGGGCGTGTGGGCGAGCAGTACTTC
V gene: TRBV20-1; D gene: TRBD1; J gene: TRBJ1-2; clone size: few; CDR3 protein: CSDNSGTGAQGGYGYTF; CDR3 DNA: TGCAGTGACAATTCCGGGACAGGGGCTCAGGGCGGCTATGGCTACACCTTC
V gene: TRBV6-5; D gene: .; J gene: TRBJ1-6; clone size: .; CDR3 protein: CASSYSKENSPLHF; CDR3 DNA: TGTGCCAGCAGTTACTCGAAAGAGAATTCACCCCTCCACTTT
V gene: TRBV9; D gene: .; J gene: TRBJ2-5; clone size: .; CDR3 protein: CASSEGGQETQYF; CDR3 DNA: TGTGCCAGCAGCGAGGGGGGGCAAGAGACCCAGTACTTC
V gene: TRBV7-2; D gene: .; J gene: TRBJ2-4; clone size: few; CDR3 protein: CASTPTPKNIQYF; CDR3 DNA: TGTGCCAGCACCCCTACGCCCAAAAACATTCAGTACTTC
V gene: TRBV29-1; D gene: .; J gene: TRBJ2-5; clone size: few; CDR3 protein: CSVLTTEGGETQYF; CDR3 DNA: TGCAGCGTTCTAACGACTGAGGGAGGAGAGACCCAGTACTTC
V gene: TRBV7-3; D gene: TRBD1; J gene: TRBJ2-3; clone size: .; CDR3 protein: CASSLDRDGTDTQYF; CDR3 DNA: TGTGCCAGCAGCCTCGACAGGGACGGCACAGATACGCAGTATTTT
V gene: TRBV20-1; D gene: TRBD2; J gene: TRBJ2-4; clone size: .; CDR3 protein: CSAGDLLAGGRNIQYF; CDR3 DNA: TGCAGTGCTGGGGACCTTCTAGCGGGAGGGAGGAACATTCAGTACTTC
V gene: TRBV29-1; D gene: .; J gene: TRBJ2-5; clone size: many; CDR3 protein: CSVEARRGETQYF; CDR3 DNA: TGCAGCGTTGAAGCTCGGAGGGGGGAGACCCAGTACTTC
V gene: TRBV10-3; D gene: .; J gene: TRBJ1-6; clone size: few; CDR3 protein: CAISEKGSPLHF; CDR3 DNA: TGTGCCATCAGTGAGAAGGGTTCACCCCTCCACTTT
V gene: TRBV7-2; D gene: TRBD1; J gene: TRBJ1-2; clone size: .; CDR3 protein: CASSLAEDRGLGGYTF; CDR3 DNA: TGTGCCAGCAGCTTAGCGGAGGACAGGGGGCTCGGAGGCTACACCTTC
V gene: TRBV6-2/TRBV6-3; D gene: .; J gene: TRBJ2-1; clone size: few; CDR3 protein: CASSYSNPVLPHVSYNEQFF; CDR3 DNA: TGTGCCAGCAGTTACTCGAATCCAGTTTTACCACACGTCTCCTACAATGAGCAGTTCTTC
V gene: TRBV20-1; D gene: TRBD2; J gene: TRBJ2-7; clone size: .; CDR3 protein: CSAILAGGRREQYF; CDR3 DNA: TGCAGTGCTATACTAGCGGGAGGGCGGAGGGAGCAGTACTTC
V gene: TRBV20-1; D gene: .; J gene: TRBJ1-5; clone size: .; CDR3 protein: CSAVQGNSNQPQHF; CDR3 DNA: TGCAGTGCTGTTCAAGGGAATAGCAATCAGCCCCAGCATTTT
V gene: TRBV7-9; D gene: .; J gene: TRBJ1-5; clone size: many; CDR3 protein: CASSLMGGNQPQHF; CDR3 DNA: TGCGCCAGCAGCTTGATGGGAGGCAATCAGCCCCAGCATTTT
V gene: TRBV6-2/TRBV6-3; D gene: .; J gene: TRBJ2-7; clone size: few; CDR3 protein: CASADGDPHEQYF; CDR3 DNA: TGTGCCAGCGCGGACGGCGACCCCCACGAGCAGTACTTC
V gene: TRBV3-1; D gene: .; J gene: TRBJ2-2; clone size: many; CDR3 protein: CASSLGVAGELFF; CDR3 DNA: TGTGCCAGCAGCCTTGGGGTGGCCGGGGAGCTGTTTTTT
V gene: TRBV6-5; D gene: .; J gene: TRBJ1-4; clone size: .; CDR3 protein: CASSYSGAQLEKLFF; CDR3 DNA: TGTGCCAGCAGTTATTCGGGGGCGCAGCTTGAAAAACTGTTTTTT
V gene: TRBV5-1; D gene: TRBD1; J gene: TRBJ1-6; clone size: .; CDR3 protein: CASSQGAGRSPLHF; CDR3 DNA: TGCGCCAGCAGTCAGGGGGCGGGAAGGTCACCCCTCCACTTT
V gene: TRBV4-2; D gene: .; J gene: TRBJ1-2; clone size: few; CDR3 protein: CASSQLRGYTF; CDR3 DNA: TGTGCCAGCAGCCAACTTCGGGGCTACACCTTC
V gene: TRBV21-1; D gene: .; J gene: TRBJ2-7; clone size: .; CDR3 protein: CASSRGEGSYEQYF; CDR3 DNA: TGTGCCAGCAGCAGGGGAGAGGGCTCCTACGAGCAGTACTTC
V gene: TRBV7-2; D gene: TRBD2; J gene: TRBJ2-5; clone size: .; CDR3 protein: CASSLGFLAGWETQYF; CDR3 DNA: TGTGCCAGCAGCTTAGGTTTTCTAGCGGGGTGGGAGACCCAGTACTTC
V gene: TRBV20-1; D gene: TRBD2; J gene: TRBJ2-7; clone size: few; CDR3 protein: CSAPPRLAGSYEQYF; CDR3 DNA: TGCAGTGCCCCCCCCCGACTAGCGGGATCCTACGAGCAGTACTTC
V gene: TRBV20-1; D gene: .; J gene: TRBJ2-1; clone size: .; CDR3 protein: CSARRGDDEQFF; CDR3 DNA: TGCAGTGCTAGAAGGGGGGACGATGAGCAGTTCTTC
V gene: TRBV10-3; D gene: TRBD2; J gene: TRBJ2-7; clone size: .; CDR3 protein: CAISASGRGYEQYF; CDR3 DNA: TGTGCCATCAGCGCTAGCGGGAGAGGGTACGAGCAGTACTTC
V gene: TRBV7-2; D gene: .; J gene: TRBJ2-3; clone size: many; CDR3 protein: CASSLGRLDTQYF; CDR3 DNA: TGTGCCAGCAGCTTAGGGAGATTAGATACGCAGTATTTT
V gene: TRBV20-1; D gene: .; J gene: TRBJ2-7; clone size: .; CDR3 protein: CSAFNRGGVGDEQYF; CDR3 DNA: TGCAGTGCTTTTAACAGGGGCGGGGTGGGTGACGAGCAGTACTTC
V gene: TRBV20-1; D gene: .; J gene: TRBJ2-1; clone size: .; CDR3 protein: CSATIPSAGRYNEQFF; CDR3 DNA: TGCAGTGCTACTATCCCCTCTGCGGGGAGGTACAATGAGCAGTTCTTC
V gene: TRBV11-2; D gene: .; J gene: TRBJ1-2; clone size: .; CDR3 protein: CASSFLLLTASIANYGYTF; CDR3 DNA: TGTGCCAGCAGCTTCTTACTCCTGACAGCCTCGATAGCTAACTATGGCTACACCTTC
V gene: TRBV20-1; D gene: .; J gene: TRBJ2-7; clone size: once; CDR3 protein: CSANENLYEQSF; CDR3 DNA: TGCAGTGCCAATGAAAACCTCTACGAGCAGTCCTTC
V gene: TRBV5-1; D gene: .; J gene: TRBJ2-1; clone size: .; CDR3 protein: CASSTLSRGTYNEQFF; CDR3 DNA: TGCGCCAGCAGCACCCTTTCAAGGGGCACCTACAATGAGCAGTTCTTC
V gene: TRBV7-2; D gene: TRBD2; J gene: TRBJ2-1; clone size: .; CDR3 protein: CASGGLADYNEQFF; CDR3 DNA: TGTGCCAGCGGGGGACTAGCGGATTACAATGAGCAGTTCTTC
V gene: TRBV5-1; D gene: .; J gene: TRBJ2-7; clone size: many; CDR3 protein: CASSRRISYEQYF; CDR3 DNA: TGCGCCAGCAGCAGACGGATCTCCTACGAGCAGTACTTC
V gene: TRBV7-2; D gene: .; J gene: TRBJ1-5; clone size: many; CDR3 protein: CASSFSAGQPQHF; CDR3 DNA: TGTGCCAGCAGCTTCTCGGCCGGTCAGCCCCAGCATTTT
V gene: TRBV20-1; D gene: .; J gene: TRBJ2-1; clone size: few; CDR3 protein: CSAREAMGFNVEQFF; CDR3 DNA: TGCAGTGCTAGAGAAGCTATGGGTTTTAATGTTGAGCAGTTCTTC
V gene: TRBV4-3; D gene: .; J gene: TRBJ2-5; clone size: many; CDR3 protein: CASAESGGPGETQYF; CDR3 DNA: TGCGCCAGCGCAGAAAGTGGGGGGCCTGGGGAGACCCAGTACTTC
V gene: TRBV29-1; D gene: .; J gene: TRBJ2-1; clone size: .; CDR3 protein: CSVVTRVENEQFF; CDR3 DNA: TGCAGCGTTGTGACTCGTGTGGAGAATGAGCAGTTCTTC
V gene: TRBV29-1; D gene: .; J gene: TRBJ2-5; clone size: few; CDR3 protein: CSVLRVGQETQYF; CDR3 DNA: TGCAGCGTTCTCAGGGTGGGCCAAGAGACCCAGTACTTC
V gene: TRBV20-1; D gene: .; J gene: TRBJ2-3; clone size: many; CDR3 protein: CSARDADTQYF; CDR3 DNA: TGCAGTGCTCGAGACGCAGATACGCAGTATTTT
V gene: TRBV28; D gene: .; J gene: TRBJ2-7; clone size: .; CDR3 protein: CASNLQGGYEQYF; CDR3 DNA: TGTGCCAGCAACCTTCAGGGGGGCTACGAGCAGTACTTC
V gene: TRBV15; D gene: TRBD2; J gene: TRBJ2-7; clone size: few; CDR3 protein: CATSRTGGFSYEQYF; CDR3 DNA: TGTGCCACCAGCAGGACGGGGGGTTTCTCCTACGAGCAGTACTTC
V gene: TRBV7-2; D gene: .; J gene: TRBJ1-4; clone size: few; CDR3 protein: CASSFGRGEKLFF; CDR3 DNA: TGTGCCAGCAGCTTCGGAAGGGGTGAAAAACTGTTTTTT
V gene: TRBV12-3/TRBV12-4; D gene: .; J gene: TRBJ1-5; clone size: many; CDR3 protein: CASSSGTPGGPQHF; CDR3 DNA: TGTGCCAGCAGTTCCGGGACTCCTGGCGGGCCCCAGCATTTT
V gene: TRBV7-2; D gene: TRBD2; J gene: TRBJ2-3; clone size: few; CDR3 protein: CASSRRGGALDTQYF; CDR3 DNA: TGTGCCAGCAGCCGACGGGGGGGGGCCCTAGATACGCAGTATTTT
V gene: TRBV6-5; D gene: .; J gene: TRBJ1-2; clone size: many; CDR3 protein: CASSYGVSNYGYTF; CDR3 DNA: TGTGCCAGCAGTTACGGTGTGAGTAACTATGGCTACACCTTC